These 23 T cell receptor beta chains originate from one sample sequenced in a study of CD8 T cells in ankylosing spondylitis. TCRdb used MiXCR to reprocess the 5' RACE reads, holding one entry per CDR3 protein. The sample records 29,000 or so distinct CDR3 sequences, roughly 5% being singletons. The specimen sequenced was blood, either unsorted or a sorted T cell fraction (not recorded which). The receptors originated from a female donor with ankylosing spondylitis or in good health (not recorded which).

This clonotype was observed a few times. This chain uses TRBV9 with TRBJ2-5, with a tentative D call TRBD2 (5 bases). CDR1 SGDLS and CDR2 YYNGEE come from the germline V gene. The CDR3 runs to 14 residues. The V end was cut by 0 bases, the J end by 5 bases, with 11 bases between. The CDR3 region has the DNA TGTGCCAGCAGCGTAGACTTGGGCGGGGAGACCCAGTACTTC. It yields the protein CASSVDLGGETQYF.

This clonotype is categorized as medium-sized. V usage is TRBV9 and J usage is TRBJ2-2; 12 nucleotides match TRBD2. The CDR3 consists of 17 residues. Germline CDR1 is SGDLS and CDR2 is YYNGEE. V lost 3 bases, J lost 6 bases, and 9 bases stayed unmatched. CDR3 DNA sequence: TGTGCCAGCAGCGGTACTAGCGGGGGGCGACAGGCCGGGGAGCTGTTTTTT. Translating it yields CASSGTSGGRQAGELFF.

This clonotype was seen only a few times. This sequence joins TRBV20-1 and TRBJ2-1, with 11 bases aligning to TRBD2. The CDR3 is 14 residues long. The V segment lost 3 bases and the J segment 12 bases; nucleotides outside the gene matches: 10. Per the germline V gene, CDR1 is DFQATT and CDR2 is SNEGSKA (reference sequence). The CDR3 loop is CSASSSGGPRMQFF. CDR3 bases: TGCAGTGCTAGTTCTAGCGGGGGGCCCAGGATGCAGTTCTTC.

This clonotype occurred many times. V gene TRBV9 combines with J gene TRBJ1-4; 9 nucleotides match TRBD1. This CDR3 is 18 amino acids long. The J segment lost 2 bases and the V segment lost 4 bases, leaving 12 bases of the junction unmatched. Germline lookup yields CDR1 SGDLS and CDR2 YYNGEE. CDR3 sequence: CASSLRPGTGSTNEKLFF. CDR3 nucleotide sequence: TGTGCCAGCAGCCTCCGTCCCGGGACAGGGTCTACTAATGAAAAACTGTTTTTT.

V is TRBV9 and J is TRBJ2-1; TRBD2 matches at 12 bases. Germline CDR1 SGDLS, CDR2 YYNGEE. The CDR3 has 18 amino acids. V shed 0 bases, J shed 4 bases, and the junction held 8 bases outside the gene matches. CDR3 in DNA: TGTGCCAGCAGCGTAGTGCCCCGGACTAGCGGGACTTACAATGAGCAGTTCTTC. Translated, it gives CASSVVPRTSGTYNEQFF.

There are many counts of this clonotype. J is TRBJ1-2 and V is TRBV9; TRBD1 is a possible D gene (5 bases). The CDR3 contains 14 residues. V lost 0 bases and J 2 bases, leaving 8 bases between the germline ends. Germline CDR1 SGDLS, CDR2 YYNGEE. Written as DNA, the CDR3 is TGTGCCAGCAGCGTAGGAAGGGGAAACTATGGCTACACCTTC. It specifies CASSVGRGNYGYTF. The full variable domain, its missing parts supplied by reference TRBV9 and TRBJ1-2, is DSGVTQTPKHLITATGQRVTLRCSPRSGDLSVYWYQQSLDQGLQFLIQYYNGEERAKGNILERFSAQQFPDLHSELNLSSLELGDSALYFCASSVGRGNYGYTFGSGTRLTVV.

This clonotype was seen a handful of times. V and J are TRBV9 and TRBJ2-2; TRBD2 aligns across 9 bases. Germline CDR1 SGDLS, CDR2 YYNGEE. This CDR3 has 16 amino acids. Germline trimming cut 0 bases from V and 5 bases from J; bases unmatched to any gene: 5. The CDR3 nucleotides are TGTGCCAGCAGCGTAGAGGCTAGCGGGGTTACCGGGGAGCTGTTTTTT. Translation: CASSVEASGVTGELFF.

A few counts support this clonotype. This chain connects TRBV21-1 to TRBJ2-7. TRBV21-1 is noted as a pseudogene. The CDR3 is 15 residues long. The CDR3 spells CASSKRDTLPYEQYF. Here the CDR3 DNA reads TGTGCCAGCAGCAAACGAGACACCCTTCCCTACGAGCAGTACTTC.

This clonotype was picked up many times. The rearrangement links TRBV9 to TRBJ2-2; D gene ambiguous. The ends were cut back, 0 bases at V and 0 bases at J, with 9 bases in the middle. CDR1 and CDR2 from the germline V gene are SGDLS and YYNGEE. The CDR3 is made up of 16 amino acids. CDR3: CASSVAAKTNTGELFF. CDR3 coding DNA: TGTGCCAGCAGCGTAGCTGCAAAGACGAACACCGGGGAGCTGTTTTTT.

This clonotype was counted many times. This rearrangement joins TRBV9 to TRBJ1-4; D may be TRBD1 (5 bases). This CDR3 has 16 amino acids. Trimming removed 1 base at V and 7 bases at J, with 17 bases between. The germline CDR1 and CDR2 sequences are SGDLS and YYNGEE. CDR3 loop: CASSVSPRGQGEKLFF. CDR3 DNA: TGTGCCAGCAGCGTATCCCCCCGGGGCCAGGGTGAAAAACTGTTTTTT.

In this sample, this clonotype turned up many times. This sequence joins TRBV9 and TRBJ1-1, with D uncertain. V shed 0 bases and J shed 2 bases, with 8 bases lying between them. The CDR3 has 14 amino acids. The germline V gene encodes CDR1 SGDLS and CDR2 YYNGEE. CDR3 DNA sequence: TGTGCCAGCAGCGTAGATGCCGGAAACACTGAAGCTTTCTTT. Encoded protein: CASSVDAGNTEAFF.

At least ten counts were recorded for this clonotype. The genes are TRBV9 and TRBJ2-3; 9 bases are shared with TRBD2. The CDR3 is made up of 18 amino acids. Trimming at V came to 3 bases and at J to 2 bases, leaving 13 bases not matched to a gene. The V gene's germline CDR1 is SGDLS and CDR2 YYNGEE. CDR3 nucleotides: TGTGCCAGCAGCGCCCATACCATGACTAGCGGAATCACAGATACGCAGTATTTT. Encoded protein: CASSAHTMTSGITDTQYF. Complete variable domain (other parts from reference TRBV9 and TRBJ2-3): DSGVTQTPKHLITATGQRVTLRCSPRSGDLSVYWYQQSLDQGLQFLIQYYNGEERAKGNILERFSAQQFPDLHSELNLSSLELGDSALYFCASSAHTMTSGITDTQYFGPGTRLTVL.

This clonotype was picked up many times. This chain joins TRBV9 and TRBJ2-1, with 7 positions matching TRBD2. The CDR3 runs to 15 residues. CDR1 and CDR2 from the germline V gene are SGDLS and YYNGEE. V lost 3 bases, J lost 0 bases, and 3 bases stayed unmatched. The CDR3 loop is CASSGRENSYNEQFF. The CDR3 DNA reads as TGTGCCAGCAGCGGGCGGGAGAACTCCTACAATGAGCAGTTCTTC.

The chain has TRBV9 and TRBJ2-5; D is possibly TRBD2 (5 bases). Trimming stripped 5 bases from V and 4 bases from J, with 15 bases between. CDR1 is SGDLS, CDR2 YYNGEE, per germline. This CDR3 spans 14 amino acids. CDR3 residues: CASSTMDGGETQYF. CDR3 in DNA: TGTGCCAGCAGTACAATGGACGGAGGAGAGACCCAGTACTTC.

This clonotype was picked up many times. V and J are TRBV9 and TRBJ2-1; TRBD2 aligns across 8 bases. Per the germline V gene, CDR1 is SGDLS and CDR2 is YYNGEE. V gave up 4 bases and J gave up 6 bases; unmatched junction bases: 6. This CDR3 is 14 amino acids long. CDR3 nucleotide sequence: TGTGCCAGCAGCTTAAGGCGGGAGGTCAATGAGCAGTTCTTC. It translates to CASSLRREVNEQFF.

There are a few counts of this clonotype. The chain recombines TRBV9 with TRBJ2-7; D unresolved. The CDR3 loop spans 15 amino acids. Germline values: CDR1 SGDLS, CDR2 YYNGEE. The V gene lost 2 bases and the J gene lost 3 bases, with 15 bases spanning the gap. The CDR3 bases are TGTGCCAGCAGCGTGGCGCCCGACCCTCTCTACGAGCAGTACTTC. It is translated as CASSVAPDPLYEQYF. Filled out from reference TRBV9 and TRBJ2-7, the complete variable domain reads DSGVTQTPKHLITATGQRVTLRCSPRSGDLSVYWYQQSLDQGLQFLIQYYNGEERAKGNILERFSAQQFPDLHSELNLSSLELGDSALYFCASSVAPDPLYEQYFGPGTRLTVT.

This clonotype was counted between two and nine times. The chain employs TRBV9 and TRBJ2-7; 9 bases map to TRBD2. The CDR3 loop spans 16 amino acids. The J segment lost 2 bases and the V segment lost 0 bases, leaving 6 bases of the junction unmatched. Germline lookup yields CDR1 SGDLS and CDR2 YYNGEE. The CDR3 here is CASSVGNSGGTYEQYF. The DNA for the CDR3 is TGTGCCAGCAGCGTAGGTAATAGCGGGGGCACCTACGAGCAGTACTTC. Full variable domain (rest looked up from reference TRBV9 and TRBJ2-7): DSGVTQTPKHLITATGQRVTLRCSPRSGDLSVYWYQQSLDQGLQFLIQYYNGEERAKGNILERFSAQQFPDLHSELNLSSLELGDSALYFCASSVGNSGGTYEQYFGPGTRLTVT.

This clonotype was seen ten or more times. The rearrangement uses TRBV9 and TRBJ2-1; 8 bases are shared with TRBD1. Germline loops: CDR1 SGDLS, CDR2 YYNGEE. The trim removed 4 bases at V and 4 bases at J, leaving 7 bases unmatched. CDR3 size: 15 residues. The chain's CDR3 is CASSFGQGSYNEQFF. CDR3 sequence (DNA): TGTGCCAGCAGCTTCGGACAGGGAAGTTACAATGAGCAGTTCTTC.

This chain connects TRBV10-1 to TRBJ2-1, with 8 bases that match TRBD2. V lost 6 bases, J lost 7 bases, and 11 bases stayed unmatched. This CDR3 contains 15 residues. Germline loops: CDR1 WNHNN, CDR2 SYGVQD (reference sequence). The CDR3 loop reads CASRVGREVRNEQFF. The CDR3 DNA follows: TGCGCCAGCAGGGTGGGGCGGGAGGTTAGGAATGAGCAGTTCTTC.

This clonotype was counted only a few times. This chain joins TRBV9 and TRBJ2-1; 7 bases map to TRBD1. Trimming took 3 bases from V and 7 from J; bases not matched to a gene: 13. The germline gives CDR1 SGDLS, CDR2 YYNGEE. The CDR3 has 16 amino acids. CDR3 loop: CASSDPYSMTGNEQFF. In DNA, the CDR3 is TGTGCCAGCAGCGACCCTTACTCCATGACAGGGAATGAGCAGTTCTTC. Using reference TRBV9 and TRBJ2-1 for the parts outside the CDR3, the full variable domain is DSGVTQTPKHLITATGQRVTLRCSPRSGDLSVYWYQQSLDQGLQFLIQYYNGEERAKGNILERFSAQQFPDLHSELNLSSLELGDSALYFCASSDPYSMTGNEQFFGPGTRLTVL.

This clonotype has a count of ten or more. This rearrangement joins TRBV9 to TRBJ2-2, with 8 bases fitting TRBD1. Germline-derived CDR1 and CDR2 are SGDLS and YYNGEE. The V and J ends lost 4 bases and 8 bases, in that order; junction bases with no gene match: 7. The CDR3 consists of 14 residues. The DNA of the CDR3 is TGTGCCAGCAGCCTCGGGACAGGTAGAGGGGAGCTGTTTTTT. This sequence encodes CASSLGTGRGELFF.

The chain combines TRBV9 with TRBJ2-1; 7 nucleotides agree with TRBD2. CDR3 length equals 14 residues. Trimming took 0 bases from V and 6 from J; bases not matched to a gene: 3. Germline values: CDR1 SGDLS, CDR2 YYNGEE. CDR3 sequence (DNA): TGTGCCAGCAGCGTAGGGCTAGCGGTCAATGAGCAGTTCTTC. It is translated as CASSVGLAVNEQFF.

This clonotype appeared many times. This chain connects TRBV9 to TRBJ2-1, with TRBD2 matching over 12 bases. CDR3 size: 17 residues. With V trimmed by 0 bases and J by 6 bases, 7 bases remained unmatched. From germline, CDR1 is SGDLS and CDR2 YYNGEE. The CDR3 DNA reads as TGTGCCAGCAGCGTAGGTGGACTAGCGGGATCGCCCAATGAGCAGTTCTTC. Protein: CASSVGGLAGSPNEQFF.